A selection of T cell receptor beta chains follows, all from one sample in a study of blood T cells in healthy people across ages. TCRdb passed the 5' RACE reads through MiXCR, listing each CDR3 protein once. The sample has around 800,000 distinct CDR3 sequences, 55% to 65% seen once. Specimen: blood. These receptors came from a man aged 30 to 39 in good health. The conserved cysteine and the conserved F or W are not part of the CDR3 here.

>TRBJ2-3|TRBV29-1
SVGGRGDTQY
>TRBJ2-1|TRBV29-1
SVSLRDSYNEQF
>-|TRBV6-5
ASSFRGTLVGETQY
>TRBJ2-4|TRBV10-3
AISEPVRQGGQNEQY
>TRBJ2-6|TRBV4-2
ASSSQQLSSGANVLT
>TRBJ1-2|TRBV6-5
ASSMGGGINYGYT
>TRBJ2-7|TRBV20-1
SARTSGGAHEQY
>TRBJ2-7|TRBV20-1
SARWKRTYDEQY
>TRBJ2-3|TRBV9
ASSPQDTSTDTQY
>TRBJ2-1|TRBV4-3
ASSQGPRVVNEQF
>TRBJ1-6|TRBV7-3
ASSFQGARNSPLH
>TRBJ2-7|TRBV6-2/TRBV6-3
ASSHPATKGLGEQY
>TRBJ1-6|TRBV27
ASSLTGETNSPLH
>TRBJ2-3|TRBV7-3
ASSPWTSGGAGTDTQY
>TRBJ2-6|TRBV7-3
ASSSLPQGASGANVLT
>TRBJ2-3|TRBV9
ASSPRLHSGGSTDTQY
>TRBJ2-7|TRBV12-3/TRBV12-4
ASSLGKGGPSDEQY
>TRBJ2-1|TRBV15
ATSRDRSTGRDLEQF
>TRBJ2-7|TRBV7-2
ASSSPGRGEQY
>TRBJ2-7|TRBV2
ASSDGFGGGKDEQY
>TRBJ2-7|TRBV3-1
ASSLRTSGAYEQY
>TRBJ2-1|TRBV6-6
ASSYSMAEQF
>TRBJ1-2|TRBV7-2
ASSSTVGRGYGYT
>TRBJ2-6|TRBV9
ASSPTGALWSGANVLT
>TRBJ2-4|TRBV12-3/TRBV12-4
ASSLARQVAKNIQY
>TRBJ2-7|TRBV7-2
ASSPSGQAYEQY
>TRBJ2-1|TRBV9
ASSPRHARGAINEQF
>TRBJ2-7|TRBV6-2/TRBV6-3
ASSLMTYEQY
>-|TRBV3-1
ASSLGAYRSYEQY
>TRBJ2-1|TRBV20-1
SAAGTSGSNEQF
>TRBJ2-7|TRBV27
ASSFEAGLRSYEQY
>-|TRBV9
ASSVSGTLREETQY
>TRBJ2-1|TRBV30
AWNRDSSYNEQF
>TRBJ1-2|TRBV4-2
ASSQGTRDRGSPDYGYT
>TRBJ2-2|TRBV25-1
ASRAGTANTGELF
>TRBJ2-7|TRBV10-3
AISVGRASSYEQY
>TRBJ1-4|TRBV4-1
ASSQEGVRGEKLF
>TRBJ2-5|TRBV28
ASSAPLGYQETQY
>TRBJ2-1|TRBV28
ASSFLGETYNEQF
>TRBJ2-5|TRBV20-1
SAGEGRQETQY
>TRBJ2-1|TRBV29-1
GVSPYNEQF
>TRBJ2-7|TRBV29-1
SGLTGGSYEQY
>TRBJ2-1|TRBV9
ASSVSQGASYNEQF
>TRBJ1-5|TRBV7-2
ASSVQGNQPQH
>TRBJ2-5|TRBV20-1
SASGGQGETQY
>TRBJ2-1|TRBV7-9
ASSLRTGNYNEQF
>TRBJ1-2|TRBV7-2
ASTPSAGGSFNYGYT
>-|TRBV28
ASTPGQAPYEQY